Following are 27 T cell receptor beta chains from one sample sequenced in a study of shared clonotypes between healthy human individuals. CD45RO-negative CD8 cells positively selected for CCR7 made up the naive population, which excluded terminally differentiated effector memory CD45RA+ cells. TCRdb's copy holds only in-frame clones and misses some; the assay was immunoSEQ multiplex PCR. The sample holds roughly 2,000,000 clones, just over 90% seen once. The sequenced sample was naive CD8+ T cells from PBMCs. The receptors here all came from a man aged 18 to 30 in good health. Some clones in this sample may be carry-over from other donors' samples.

The V gene is TRBV11-3, the J gene TRBJ1-1, with TRBD1 matching 8 bases. This CDR3 contains 13 residues. V shed 5 bases, J shed 7 bases, and the junction held 6 bases outside the gene matches. Germline CDR1 reads SGHNT; CDR2 reads YENEEA. CDR3 loop: CASSPGQGFEAFF. CDR3 in DNA: TGTGCCAGCAGCCCCGGACAGGGTTTTGAAGCTTTCTTT. Drawing the rest from reference TRBV11-3 and TRBJ1-1, the complete variable domain is EAGVVQSPRYKIIEKKQPVAFWCNPISGHNTLYWYLQNLGQGPELLIRYENEEAVDDSQLPKDRFSAERLKGVDSTLKIQPAELGDSAVYLCASSPGQGFEAFFGQGTRLTVV.

The chain links TRBV7-8 to TRBJ2-7; 9 bases are a match to TRBD1. V dropped 6 bases and J dropped 2; count of bases not matched to a gene: 11. The CDR3 sequence is 16 residues long. Germline CDR1 and CDR2: SGHVS and FQNEAQ. This chain's CDR3 is CASRSSRDRETYEQYF. In DNA form, the CDR3 reads TGTGCCAGCAGATCGAGCCGGGACAGGGAGACCTACGAGCAGTACTTC.

The chain combines TRBV27 with TRBJ2-1; 10 bases match TRBD2. The CDR3 totals 17 residues. CDR1 is MNHEY and CDR2 is SMNVEV in the germline V gene (reference sequence). V lost 5 bases, J lost 7 bases, and 14 bases stayed unmatched. The CDR3 region is CASSPSSGRFGRNEQFF. In DNA form, the CDR3 reads TGTGCCAGCAGTCCGAGTAGCGGGAGGTTCGGGAGGAATGAGCAGTTCTTC.

The sample holds a few counts of this clone. The chain is built from TRBV28 and TRBJ1-5; D not resolved. Deletions cut 2 bases from V and 11 bases from J, with 7 bases between. CDR1 and CDR2 from the germline V gene are MDHEN and SYDVKM. The CDR3 covers 11 residues. The CDR3 protein is CASSLVSTQHF. In nucleotides, the CDR3 is TGTGCCAGCAGTTTAGTCTCGACCCAGCATTTT.

The rearrangement uses TRBV28 and TRBJ2-7; D possibly corresponds to TRBD2 (5 bases). Looked up from germline, CDR1 is MDHEN and CDR2 is SYDVKM. The CDR3 is made up of 16 amino acids. Trimming cost V 1 base and J 2 bases, with 15 bases left between them. DNA for the CDR3: TGTGCCAGCAGTTTATTTGGTCTAGCTTCGGCCTACGAGCAGTACTTC. This gives the protein CASSLFGLASAYEQYF.

This chain joins TRBV7-6 and TRBJ2-7, with a tentative D call TRBD1 (6 bases). V gave up 4 bases and J gave up 0 bases, with 7 bases separating them. Germline lookup yields CDR1 SGHVS and CDR2 FNYEAQ. CDR3 size: 13 residues. The CDR3 sequence: CASSWTDSYEQYF. In nucleotides, the CDR3 is TGTGCCAGCAGCTGGACAGACTCCTACGAGCAGTACTTC.

The chain employs TRBV7-9 and TRBJ2-3; D is unclear. The CDR3 extends over 13 amino acids. The V gene lost 5 bases and the J gene lost 6 bases, with 12 bases spanning the gap. Germline V gene sequence: CDR1 SEHNR, CDR2 FQNEAQ (reference sequence). CDR3 region: CASSAPPSDTQYF. CDR3 bases: TGTGCCAGCAGCGCCCCCCCATCGGATACGCAGTATTTT.

J is TRBJ1-5 and V is TRBV27; TRBD1 matches at 8 bases. The trim removed 2 bases at V and 2 bases at J, leaving 8 bases unmatched. The CDR3 runs 17 residues. Per germline, CDR1 MNHEY and CDR2 SMNVEV (reference sequence). The CDR3 here is CASSLLWTGKGNQPQHF. The CDR3 region has the DNA TGTGCCAGCAGTTTACTCTGGACAGGGAAGGGCAATCAGCCCCAGCATTTT.

On this clone itself: Other DNA sequences in the same sample also yield this CDR3. V and J are TRBV5-1 and TRBJ2-7; D possibly uses TRBD1 or TRBD2 (6 bases each). Trimming took 2 bases from V and 4 from J, leaving 16 bases between them. The length of the CDR3 is 15 residues. The germline V gene has CDR1 SGHRS and CDR2 YFSETQ. The CDR3 DNA reads TGCGCCAGCAGCTTAGGACGGGGGCGACTTTACGAGCAGTACTTC. This translates into CASSLGRGRLYEQYF.

The J gene is TRBJ2-7, the V gene TRBV28, with D possibly matching TRBD2 (5 bases). The CDR3 sequence is 14 residues long. With 6 bases removed from V and 4 bases from J, the gap between germline ends came to 16 bases. Germline values: CDR1 MDHEN, CDR2 SYDVKM. CDR3 in amino acids: CASSPARTGYEQYF. The CDR3 DNA is TGTGCCAGCAGCCCGGCTAGGACGGGGTACGAGCAGTACTTC.

The chain has TRBV27 and TRBJ2-5; 9 bases align to TRBD1. Germline CDR1 is MNHEY and CDR2 is SMNVEV (reference sequence). The CDR3 spans 14 residues. V lost 7 bases to trimming and J lost 1 base; unmatched junction nucleotides: 4. The CDR3 loop is CASTRTGAQETQYF. In DNA, the CDR3 is TGTGCCAGCACTCGGACAGGGGCCCAAGAGACCCAGTACTTC.

This clone came up once. The sample contains more than one DNA sequence encoding this CDR3. The rearrangement uses TRBV29-1 and TRBJ2-7; TRBD2 agrees at 8 bases. Trimming removed 6 bases from V and 2 bases from J; junction bases left unmatched: 12. Germline assignment: CDR1 SQVTM and CDR2 ANQGSEA. The CDR3 runs 15 residues. CDR3 DNA sequence: TGCAGCGTGGAGGGGTGGGGGACTAGTACCTACGAGCAGTACTTC. This gives the protein CSVEGWGTSTYEQYF.

This clone was seen just once. The rearrangement uses TRBV27 and TRBJ2-2; tentative D call: TRBD2 (5 bases). CDR3 length equals 13 residues. The V gene's germline CDR1 is MNHEY and CDR2 SMNVEV (reference sequence). V was shortened by 4 bases and J by 6 bases, with 9 bases between the two germline ends. The CDR3 region has the DNA TGTGCCAGCAGTTCCTATAGCGCCGGGGAGCTGTTTTTT. This gives the protein CASSSYSAGELFF.

The chain carries TRBV2 and TRBJ2-5, with D hard to call. The V gene lost 10 bases and the J gene lost 2 bases, with 17 bases spanning the gap. In germline, CDR1 is SNHLY, CDR2 FYNNEI. The CDR3 sequence is 14 residues long. The CDR3 nucleotides are TGTGCCACTTTTTTTCCGGGTCTTCAAGAGACCCAGTACTTC. Protein product: CATFFPGLQETQYF.

J is TRBJ2-3 and V is TRBV27, with 8 bases fitting TRBD2. This CDR3 comprises 14 residues. Trimming took 10 bases from V and 4 from J; bases not matched to a gene: 10. Per germline, CDR1 MNHEY and CDR2 SMNVEV (reference sequence). The CDR3 sequence: CAIRGLEVPDTQYF. The CDR3 bases are TGTGCCATCCGGGGACTAGAGGTCCCAGATACGCAGTATTTT.

The chain has TRBV19 and TRBJ2-1; 7 bases are shared with TRBD2. The CDR3 covers 15 residues. The V segment lost 3 bases and the J segment 7 bases; nucleotides outside the gene matches: 9. Germline CDR1 and CDR2: LNHDA and SQIVND (reference sequence). CDR3 nucleotide sequence: TGTGCCAGTAGTATGTCCAGCGGGGCACTTAATGAGCAGTTCTTC. It yields the protein CASSMSSGALNEQFF.

The chain uses TRBV4-1 and TRBJ2-5; D not resolved. V was cut by 5 bases and J by 0 bases, with 16 bases left in between. Germline CDR1 and CDR2: MGHRA and YSYEKL. There are 16 residues in the CDR3. The CDR3, as DNA: TGCGCCAGCAGCGCCCGGAGAACAGTCAACCAAGAGACCCAGTACTTC. Protein sequence: CASSARRTVNQETQYF.

Details on this clone: Other DNA sequences in the sample encode the same CDR3. V is TRBV7-9 and J is TRBJ2-7, with 8 bases identical to TRBD2. Trimming took 3 bases from V and 1 from J; bases not matched to a gene: 2. Looked up from germline, CDR1 is SEHNR and CDR2 is FQNEAQ (reference sequence). The length of the CDR3 is 14 residues. CDR3 nucleotides: TGTGCCAGCAGCTTCCCTAGCGGGTCCTACGAGCAGTACTTC. Translated: CASSFPSGSYEQYF.

With regard to this clone: This same CDR3 is encoded by further DNA sequences in the sample. The chain couples TRBV28 to TRBJ1-1, with D possibly being TRBD1 (6 bases). The CDR3 has 14 residues. The germline CDR1 and CDR2 sequences are MDHEN and SYDVKM. Deletions cut 3 bases from V and 1 base from J, with 9 bases between. The CDR3 bases are TGTGCCAGCAGTTTCACAGGGCAGAACACTGAAGCTTTCTTT. Amino acids: CASSFTGQNTEAFF.

The chain links TRBV19 to TRBJ2-1; D is possibly TRBD2 (6 bases). The germline V and J ends were trimmed by 3 bases and 3 bases, with 12 bases remaining between them. The CDR3 consists of 15 residues. Germline V CDR1 and CDR2: LNHDA, SQIVND (reference sequence). Here the CDR3 reads CASSIGPRGYNEQFF. The DNA of the CDR3 is TGTGCCAGTAGTATTGGGCCGCGGGGCTACAATGAGCAGTTCTTC.

V and J are TRBV5-1 and TRBJ1-1, with D maybe TRBD1 (5 bases). Germline V gene data show CDR1 as SGHRS and CDR2 as YFSETQ. The CDR3 runs to 15 residues. Trimming pared 0 bases from V and 4 bases from J, leaving 13 bases between. CDR3 loop: CASSLAARQGTEAFF. CDR3 bases: TGCGCCAGCAGCTTGGCAGCCCGCCAGGGCACTGAAGCTTTCTTT.

The V gene is TRBV6-1, the J gene TRBJ2-7, with 10 nucleotides matching TRBD2. The CDR3 has 17 residues. V shed 0 bases, J shed 2 bases, and the junction held 7 bases outside the gene matches. Germline V lookup: CDR1 MNHNS, CDR2 SASEGT. The CDR3 DNA reads as TGTGCCAGCAGTGAAGCGCAGGCTAGCGGGAGTCCCTACGAGCAGTACTTC. As protein: CASSEAQASGSPYEQYF.

This chain uses TRBV7-6 with TRBJ2-1; D is unresolved. The CDR3 is 16 amino acids. Germline assignment: CDR1 SGHVS and CDR2 FNYEAQ. V gave up 6 bases and J gave up 4 bases, with 19 bases separating them. The CDR3 nucleotides are TGTGCCAGCAGTTCCGGACCCTTGACCTCTTACAATGAGCAGTTCTTC. Translated, it gives CASSSGPLTSYNEQFF.

The chain has TRBV18 and TRBJ2-7; TRBD1 is a possible D gene (6 bases). Germline loops: CDR1 KGHSH, CDR2 LQKENI. V was clipped by 1 base and J by 0 bases, with 10 bases between them. The CDR3 runs 15 residues. This CDR3 reads CASSPQGEFSYEQYF. CDR3 bases: TGTGCCAGCTCACCACAGGGGGAGTTCTCCTACGAGCAGTACTTC. The whole variable domain, remainder taken from reference TRBV18 and TRBJ2-7, is NAGVMQNPRHLVRRRGQEARLRCSPMKGHSHVYWYRQLPEEGLKFMVYLQKENIIDESGMPKERFSAEFPKEGPSILRIQQVVRGDSAAYFCASSPQGEFSYEQYFGPGTRLTVT.

This sequence joins TRBV7-8 and TRBJ2-7; D is perhaps TRBD2 (5 bases). V was pared by 1 base and J by 0 bases, with 13 bases between. Per germline, CDR1 SGHVS and CDR2 FQNEAQ. The CDR3 has 16 amino acids. The CDR3 nucleotides read TGTGCCAGCAGCTTAGGAGGGTTGAAAAGCTCCTACGAGCAGTACTTC. Translating it yields CASSLGGLKSSYEQYF.

The chain combines TRBV9 with TRBJ2-1; D could derive from TRBD1 or TRBD2 (5 bases each). The CDR3 loop spans 19 amino acids. V lost 3 bases, J lost 4 bases, and 26 bases lay in between. Germline V gene sequence: CDR1 SGDLS, CDR2 YYNGEE. The CDR3 DNA follows: TGTGCCAGCAGCGAACGAGAGGGGACCGGGCTAGCCACATACAATGAGCAGTTCTTC. Protein product: CASSEREGTGLATYNEQFF.

The rearrangement links TRBV7-8 to TRBJ2-5, with D perhaps given as TRBD1 or TRBD2 (5 bases each). Trimming took 5 bases from V and 1 from J, leaving 14 bases between them. The CDR3 contains 15 residues. Per the germline V gene, CDR1 is SGHVS and CDR2 is FQNEAQ. The CDR3 region has the DNA TGTGCCAGCAGCGTCCGGGACGGCCGCCAAGAGACCCAGTACTTC. Translating gives CASSVRDGRQETQYF.